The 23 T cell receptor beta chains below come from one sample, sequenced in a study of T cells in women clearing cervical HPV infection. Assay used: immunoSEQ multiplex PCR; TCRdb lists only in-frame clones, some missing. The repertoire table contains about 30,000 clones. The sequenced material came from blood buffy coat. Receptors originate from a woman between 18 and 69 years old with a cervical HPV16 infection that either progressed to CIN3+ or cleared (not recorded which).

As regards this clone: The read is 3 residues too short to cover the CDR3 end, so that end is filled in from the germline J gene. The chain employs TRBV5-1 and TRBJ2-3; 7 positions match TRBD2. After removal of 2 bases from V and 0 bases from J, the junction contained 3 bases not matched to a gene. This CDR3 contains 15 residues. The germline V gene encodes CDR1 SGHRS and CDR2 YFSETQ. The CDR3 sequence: CASSLAGPSTDTQYF. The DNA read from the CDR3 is TGCGCCAGCAGCTTAGCGGGGCCAAGCACAGATACG.

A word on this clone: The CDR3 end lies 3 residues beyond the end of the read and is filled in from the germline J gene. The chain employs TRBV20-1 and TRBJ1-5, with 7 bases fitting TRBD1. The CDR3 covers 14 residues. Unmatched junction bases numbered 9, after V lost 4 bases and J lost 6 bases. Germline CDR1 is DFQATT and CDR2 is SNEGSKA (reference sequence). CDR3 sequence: CSAIDRVERQPQHF. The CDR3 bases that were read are TGCAGTGCTATAGACAGGGTTGAGCGTCAGCCC.

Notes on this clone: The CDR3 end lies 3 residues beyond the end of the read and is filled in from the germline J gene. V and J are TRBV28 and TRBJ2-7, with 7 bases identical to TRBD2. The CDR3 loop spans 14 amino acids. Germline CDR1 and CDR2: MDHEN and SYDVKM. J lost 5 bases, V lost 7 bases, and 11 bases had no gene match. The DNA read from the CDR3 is TGTGCCAGCACCCCCCCTCCGGGGGGACACGAG. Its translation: CASTPPPGGHE. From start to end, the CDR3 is CASTPPPGGHEQYF.

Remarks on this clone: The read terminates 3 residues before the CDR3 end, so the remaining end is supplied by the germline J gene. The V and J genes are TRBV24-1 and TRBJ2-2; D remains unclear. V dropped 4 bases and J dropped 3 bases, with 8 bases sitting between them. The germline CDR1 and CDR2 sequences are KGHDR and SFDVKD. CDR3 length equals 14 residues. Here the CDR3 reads CATSENRDTGELFF. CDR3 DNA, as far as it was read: TGTGCCACCAGTGAAAACCGGGACACCGGGGAG.

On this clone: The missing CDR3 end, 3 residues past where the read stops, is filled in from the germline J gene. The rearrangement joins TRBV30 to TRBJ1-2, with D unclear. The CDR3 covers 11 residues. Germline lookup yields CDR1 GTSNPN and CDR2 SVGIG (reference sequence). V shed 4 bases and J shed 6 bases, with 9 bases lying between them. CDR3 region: CAWTGLDGYTF. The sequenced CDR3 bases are TGTGCCTGGACAGGATTAGATGGC.

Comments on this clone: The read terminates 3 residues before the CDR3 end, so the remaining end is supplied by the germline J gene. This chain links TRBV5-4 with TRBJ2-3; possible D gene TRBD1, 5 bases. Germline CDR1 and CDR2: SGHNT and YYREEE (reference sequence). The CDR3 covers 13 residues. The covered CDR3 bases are TGTGCCAGCAGCTTAAAAGGGGATGAGACG. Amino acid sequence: CASSLKGDET. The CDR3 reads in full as CASSLKGDETQYF.

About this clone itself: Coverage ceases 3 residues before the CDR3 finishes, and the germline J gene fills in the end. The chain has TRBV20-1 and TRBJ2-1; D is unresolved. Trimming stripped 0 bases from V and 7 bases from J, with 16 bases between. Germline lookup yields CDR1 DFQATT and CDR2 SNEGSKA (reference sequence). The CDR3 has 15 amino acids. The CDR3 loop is CSARDPNGRLNEQFF. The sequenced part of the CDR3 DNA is TGCAGTGCTAGAGACCCGAATGGCCGTTTAAATGAG.

CDR3 DNA (partial): TGTGCCAGCAGTGATTCCCCCGCAGCCGGGGAG. It yields the protein CASSDSPAAGE. The full CDR3 reads CASSDSPAAGELFF. This chain links TRBV2 with TRBJ2-2; D is uncertain. Sequencing ends 3 residues short of the CDR3 end; the germline J gene provides the rest. The CDR3 is made up of 14 amino acids. The germline gives CDR1 SNHLY, CDR2 FYNNEI. V gave up 3 bases and J gave up 6 bases, with 11 bases separating them. Full variable domain (remainder filled in from reference TRBV2 and TRBJ2-2): EPEVTQTPSHQVTQMGQEVILRCVPISNHLYFYWYRQILGQKVEFLVSFYNNEISEKSEIFDDQFSVERPDGSNFTLKIRSTKLEDSAMYFCASSDSPAAGELFFGEGSRLTVL.

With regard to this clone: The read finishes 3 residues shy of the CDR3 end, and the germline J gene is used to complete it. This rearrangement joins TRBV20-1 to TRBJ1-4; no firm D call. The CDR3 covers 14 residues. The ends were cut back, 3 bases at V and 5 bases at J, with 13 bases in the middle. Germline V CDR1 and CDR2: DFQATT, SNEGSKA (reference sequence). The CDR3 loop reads CSASGGTVNEKLFF. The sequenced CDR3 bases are TGCAGTGCTAGTGGTGGTACGGTCAATGAAAAA.

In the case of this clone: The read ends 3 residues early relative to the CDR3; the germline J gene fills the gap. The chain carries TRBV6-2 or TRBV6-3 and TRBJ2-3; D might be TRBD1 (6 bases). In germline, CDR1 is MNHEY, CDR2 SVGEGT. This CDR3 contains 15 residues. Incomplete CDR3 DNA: TGTGCCAGCAAAAATGAACAGGGAAGCAATCAGCCG. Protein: CASKNEQGSNQP. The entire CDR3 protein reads CASKNEQGSNQPQYF.

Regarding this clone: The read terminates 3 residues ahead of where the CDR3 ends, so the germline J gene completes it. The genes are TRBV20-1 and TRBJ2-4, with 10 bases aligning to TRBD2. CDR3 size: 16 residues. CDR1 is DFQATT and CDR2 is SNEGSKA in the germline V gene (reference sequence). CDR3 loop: CSAVRPSGGVQETQYF. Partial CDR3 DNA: TGCAGTGCTGTCCGCCCTAGCGGGGGTGTTCAAGAGACT.

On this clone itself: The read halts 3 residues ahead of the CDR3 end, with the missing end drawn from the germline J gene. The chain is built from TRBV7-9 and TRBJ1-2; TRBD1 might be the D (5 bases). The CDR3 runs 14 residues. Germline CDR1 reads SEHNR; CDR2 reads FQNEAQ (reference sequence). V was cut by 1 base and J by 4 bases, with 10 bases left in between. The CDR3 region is CASSLEQEIYGYTF. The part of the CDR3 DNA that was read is TGTGCCAGCAGCTTAGAACAGGAGATCTATGGC.

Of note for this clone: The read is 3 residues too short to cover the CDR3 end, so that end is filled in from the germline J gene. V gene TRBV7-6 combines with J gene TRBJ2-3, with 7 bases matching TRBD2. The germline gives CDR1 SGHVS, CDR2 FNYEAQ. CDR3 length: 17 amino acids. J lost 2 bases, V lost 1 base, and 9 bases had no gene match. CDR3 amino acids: CASSLGLGRGNTDTQYF. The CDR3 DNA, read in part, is TGTGCCAGCAGCTTAGGGCTGGGGCGGGGGAACACAGATACG.

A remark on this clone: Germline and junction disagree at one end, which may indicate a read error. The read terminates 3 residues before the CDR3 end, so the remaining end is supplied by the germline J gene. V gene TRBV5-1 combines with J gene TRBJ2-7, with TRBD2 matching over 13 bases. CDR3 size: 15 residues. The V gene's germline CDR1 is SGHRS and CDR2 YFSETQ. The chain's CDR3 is CASILGTSGTYEQYF. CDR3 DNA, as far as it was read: TGCGCCAGCATCTTGGGGACTAGCGGGACATACGAG.

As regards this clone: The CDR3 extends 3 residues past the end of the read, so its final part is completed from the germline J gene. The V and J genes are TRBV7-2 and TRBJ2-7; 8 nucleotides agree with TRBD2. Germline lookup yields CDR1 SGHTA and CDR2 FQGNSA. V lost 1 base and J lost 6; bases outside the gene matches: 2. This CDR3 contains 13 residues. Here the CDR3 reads CASSLGLALEQYF. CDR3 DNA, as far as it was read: TGTGCCAGCAGCTTAGGACTAGCGCTCGAG.

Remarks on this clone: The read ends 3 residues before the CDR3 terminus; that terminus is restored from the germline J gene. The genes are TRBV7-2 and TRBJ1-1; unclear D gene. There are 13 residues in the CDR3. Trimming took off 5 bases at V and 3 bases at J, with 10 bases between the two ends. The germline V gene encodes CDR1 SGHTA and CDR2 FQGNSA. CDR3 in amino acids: CASSGRKDTEAFF. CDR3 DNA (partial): TGTGCCAGCAGCGGCCGAAAGGACACTGAA.

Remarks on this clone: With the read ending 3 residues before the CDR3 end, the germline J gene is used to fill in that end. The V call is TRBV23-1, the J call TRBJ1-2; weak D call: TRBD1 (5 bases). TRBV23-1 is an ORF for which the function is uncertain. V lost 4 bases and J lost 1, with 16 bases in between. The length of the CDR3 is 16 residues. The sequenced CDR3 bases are TGCGCCAGCAGTCCCCCCAGTGGGGGGTTTAACTATGGC. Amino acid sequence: CASSPPSGGFNYG. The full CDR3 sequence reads CASSPPSGGFNYGYTF.

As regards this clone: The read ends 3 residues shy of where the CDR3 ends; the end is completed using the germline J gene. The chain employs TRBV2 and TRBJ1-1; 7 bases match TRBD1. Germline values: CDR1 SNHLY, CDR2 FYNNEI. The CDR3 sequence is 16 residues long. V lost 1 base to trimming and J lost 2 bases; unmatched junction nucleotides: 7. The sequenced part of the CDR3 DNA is TGTGCCAGCAGTGAAGAGCCTAGGACAGGCAACACTGAA. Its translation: CASSEEPRTGNTE. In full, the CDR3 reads CASSEEPRTGNTEAFF.

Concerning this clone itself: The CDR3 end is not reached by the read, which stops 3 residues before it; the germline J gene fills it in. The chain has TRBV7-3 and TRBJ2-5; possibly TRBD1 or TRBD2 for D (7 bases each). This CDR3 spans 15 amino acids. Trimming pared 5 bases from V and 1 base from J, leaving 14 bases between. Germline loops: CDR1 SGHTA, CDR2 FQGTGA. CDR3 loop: CASSPGGGFQETQYF. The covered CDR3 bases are TGTGCCAGCAGCCCAGGGGGAGGGTTCCAAGAGACC.

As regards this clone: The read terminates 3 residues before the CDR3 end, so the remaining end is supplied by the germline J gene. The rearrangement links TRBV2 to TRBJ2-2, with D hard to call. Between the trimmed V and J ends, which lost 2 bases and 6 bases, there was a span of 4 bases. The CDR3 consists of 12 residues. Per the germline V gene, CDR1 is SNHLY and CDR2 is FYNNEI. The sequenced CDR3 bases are TGTGCCAGCAGTGAACATGCCGGGGAG. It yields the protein CASSEHAGE. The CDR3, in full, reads CASSEHAGELFF. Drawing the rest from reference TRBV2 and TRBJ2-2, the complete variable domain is EPEVTQTPSHQVTQMGQEVILRCVPISNHLYFYWYRQILGQKVEFLVSFYNNEISEKSEIFDDQFSVERPDGSNFTLKIRSTKLEDSAMYFCASSEHAGELFFGEGSRLTVL.

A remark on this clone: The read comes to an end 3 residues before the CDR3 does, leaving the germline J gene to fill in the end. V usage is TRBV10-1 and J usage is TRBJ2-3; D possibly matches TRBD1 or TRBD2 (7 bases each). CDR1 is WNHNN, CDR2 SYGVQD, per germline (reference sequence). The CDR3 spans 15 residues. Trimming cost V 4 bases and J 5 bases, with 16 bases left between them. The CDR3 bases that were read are TGCGCCAGCAGTGTGCGGGAGAGGGGGCAAGATACG. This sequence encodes CASSVRERGQDT. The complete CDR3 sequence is CASSVRERGQDTQYF.

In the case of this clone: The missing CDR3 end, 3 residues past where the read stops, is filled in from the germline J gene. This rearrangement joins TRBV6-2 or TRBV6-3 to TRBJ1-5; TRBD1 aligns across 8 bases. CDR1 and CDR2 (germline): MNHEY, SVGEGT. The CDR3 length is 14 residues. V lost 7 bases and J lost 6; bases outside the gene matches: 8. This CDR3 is CASTAGGAGQPQHF. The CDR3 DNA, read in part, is TGTGCCAGCACCGCAGGGGGCGCGGGTCAGCCC.

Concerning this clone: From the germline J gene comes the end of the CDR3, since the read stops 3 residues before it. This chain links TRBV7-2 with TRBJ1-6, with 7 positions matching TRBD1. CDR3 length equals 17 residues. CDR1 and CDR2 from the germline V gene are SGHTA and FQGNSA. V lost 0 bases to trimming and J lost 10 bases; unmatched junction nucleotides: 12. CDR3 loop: CASSLALTGRPGSPLHF. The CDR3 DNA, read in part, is TGTGCCAGCAGCTTAGCGCTGACAGGGAGGCCAGGGTCACCC.